This T cell receptor (beta chain) was identified in a study of PD-L1 blockade in urothelial cancer. Turning to the study itself: Analyses used blood from 3 weeks (second dose) and 6 weeks after treatment start.

TCRdb's copy holds only in-frame clones and misses some; the assay was immunoSEQ multiplex PCR. The sample lists about 51,000 clones, around 84% occurring once. Losses at the gene ends were 4 bases for V and 3 bases for J; bases not matched to a gene: 7. Germline CDR1 and CDR2: SGHNT and YYREEE (reference sequence). CDR3 length equals 14 residues. Time point noted: pretreatment peripheral blood. Between 1 and 8 samples, pretreatment and on-treatment, were given by each patient. The sequencing here drew on PBMCs, taken around atezolizumab (anti-PD-L1) treatment. The clonotype originates from a man in his 60s with urothelial cancer. The chain uses TRBV5-4 and TRBJ2-7; 7 bases line up with TRBD2. The CDR3 spells CASSLPGGYYEQYF. The CDR3 coding sequence is TGTGCCAGCAGCCTCCCGGGGGGTTACTACGAGCAGTACTTC.